This T cell receptor beta chain derives from a study of PD-1 blockade in mismatch repair-deficient tumors. Regarding the study as a whole: After pembrolizumab, tumor-resident clones rose rapidly, then generally contracted before radiologic responses.

CDR1 and CDR2 from the germline V gene are WSHSY and SAAADI. This CDR3 has 14 amino acids. V lost 3 bases and J lost 0, with 8 bases in between. Mismatch repair deficiency was confirmed in all patients, by PCR or immunohistochemistry. As to this clone: Its antigen remains unknown.

Measured with immunoSEQ multiplex PCR; TCRdb has only the in-frame clones, and not every one. The repertoire holds 30,000 to 35,000 clones, 65% to 85% seen once, with more than 3% in the top ten. The genes are TRBV10-2 and TRBJ1-1; D is uncertain. The sequenced sample was PBMCs, obtained less than 7 weeks after starting pembrolizumab. The TCR was taken from an adult with mismatch repair-deficient cancer. DNA of the CDR3: TGCGCCAGCAGTGATCCGGGGATGAACACTGAAGCTTTCTTT. Encoded protein: CASSDPGMNTEAFF.